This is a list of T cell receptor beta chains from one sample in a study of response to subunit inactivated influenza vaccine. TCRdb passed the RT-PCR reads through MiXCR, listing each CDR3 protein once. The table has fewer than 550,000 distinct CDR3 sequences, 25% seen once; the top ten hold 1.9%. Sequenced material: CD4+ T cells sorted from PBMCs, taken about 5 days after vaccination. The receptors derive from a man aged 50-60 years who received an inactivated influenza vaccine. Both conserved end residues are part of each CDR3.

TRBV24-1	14	CATSDFPRTYEQYF
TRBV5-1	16	CASSWTPGAQVNGQFF
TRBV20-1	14	CSAPQLSGNYEQYF
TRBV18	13	CASSPSTSDEQYF
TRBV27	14	CASSSSGRSTEAFF
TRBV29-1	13	CSVRGRAVETQYF
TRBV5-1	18	CASSLLVGVSGSSYEQYF
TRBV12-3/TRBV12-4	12	CASSLEVTRQYF
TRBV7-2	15	CASSFMTSGINEQFF
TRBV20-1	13	CSARVEFNQPQHF
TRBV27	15	CASSLERGSTDTQYF
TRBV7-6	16	CASSPGTSGVGETQYF
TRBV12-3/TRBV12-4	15	CASTVGLAGAGEQYF
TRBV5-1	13	CASSLEMKETQYF
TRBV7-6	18	CASSLNHPGLAGEETQYF
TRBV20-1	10	CSATVTEAFF
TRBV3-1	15	CASSPLLGGGSPLHF
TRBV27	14	CASSSLTDSHGYTF
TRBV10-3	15	CASQTSGSPTGELFF
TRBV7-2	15	CASSFYFSGANVLTF
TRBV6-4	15	CASSPQGAGYNEQFF
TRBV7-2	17	CASSLSLKASYNSPLHF
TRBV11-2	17	CASNNIRGALDTGELFF
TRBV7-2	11	CASSLVLVKYF
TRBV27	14	CASSSPTGSDEQFF
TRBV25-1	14	CASRGESSYNEQFF
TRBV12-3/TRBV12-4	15	CASSRTTGPGAEAFF
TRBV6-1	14	CASSDILSNTEAFF
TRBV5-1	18	CASSSGLAGGLGTGELFF
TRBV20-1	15	CSARDQLRVTYEQYF
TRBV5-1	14	CASSWQGDQETQYF
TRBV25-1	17	CASSDWTSGRSFNEQFF
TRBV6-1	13	CASRQDGPFEAFF
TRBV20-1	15	CSAPSADRVRNEQFF
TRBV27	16	CASSLHPTGLRQPQHF
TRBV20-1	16	CSARGLAGANYNEQFF